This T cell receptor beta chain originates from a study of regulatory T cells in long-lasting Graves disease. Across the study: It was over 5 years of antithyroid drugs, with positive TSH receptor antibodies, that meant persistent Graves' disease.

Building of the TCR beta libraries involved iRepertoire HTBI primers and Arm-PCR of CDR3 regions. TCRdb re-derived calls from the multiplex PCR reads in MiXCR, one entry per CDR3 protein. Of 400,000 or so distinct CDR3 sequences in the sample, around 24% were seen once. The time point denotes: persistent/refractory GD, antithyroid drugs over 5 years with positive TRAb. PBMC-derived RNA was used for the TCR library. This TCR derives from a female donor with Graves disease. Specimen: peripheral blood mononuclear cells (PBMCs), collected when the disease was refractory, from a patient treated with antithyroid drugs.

CDR3 in DNA: TGTGCCAGCAACTTGCGGACAGACGGAGCTTTCTTT. Translated: CASNLRTDGAFF. This chain links TRBV28 with TRBJ1-1; possible D gene TRBD1, 6 bases. CDR1 and CDR2 (germline): MDHEN, SYDVKM. Trimming took 7 bases from V and 10 from J, leaving 16 bases between them. The CDR3 contains 12 residues.